The 25 T cell receptor beta chains presented below share a single source sample, sequenced in a study of shared clonotypes between healthy human individuals. Naive CD8 cells, CD45RO-negative and positively selected for CCR7, excluded terminally differentiated effector memory CD45RA+ cells. TCRdb's copy holds only in-frame clones and misses some; the assay was immunoSEQ multiplex PCR. The table records about 2.1 million clones, just under 95% of them present only once. The sequencing input was naive CD8+ T cells from PBMCs. The receptor set was obtained from a man aged 18-30 years in good health. Some clones in this sample may be carry-over from other donors' samples.

This clone was picked up one time. This chain joins TRBV7-5 and TRBJ2-7; the D call TRBD1 from the table was never checked on the DNA. TRBV7-5 is a recognized pseudogene. The CDR3 sequence is 18 residues long. The CDR3 loop reads CVRSLECRTGGATREQYF. DNA for the CDR3: TGTGTCAGAAGCTTAGAGTGCCGGACAGGGGGCGCTACGCGCGAGCAGTACTTC.

This chain links TRBV27 with TRBJ2-6; 10 nucleotides line up with TRBD1. J was trimmed by 2 bases and V by 5 bases; bases with no gene match: 0. The V gene's germline CDR1 is MNHEY and CDR2 SMNVEV (reference sequence). CDR3 length: 15 residues. For the CDR3, the DNA is TGTGCCAGCAGTGACAGGGGGCCTGGGGCCAACGTCCTGACTTTC. Protein product: CASSDRGPGANVLTF.

The chain couples TRBV5-6 to TRBJ1-2; D call uncertain. The V end was cut by 1 base, the J end by 4 bases, with 17 bases between. The CDR3 is 16 amino acids. Germline V CDR1 and CDR2: SGHDT, YYEEEE. The CDR3 DNA follows: TGTGCCAGCAGCTTGTTATTTTCAGGCCTCGTCTATGGCTACACCTTC. This sequence encodes CASSLLFSGLVYGYTF.

This chain uses TRBV28 with TRBJ1-2, with a weak D call TRBD1 (5 bases). From germline, CDR1 is MDHEN and CDR2 SYDVKM. CDR3 length: 14 amino acids. V lost 3 bases, J lost 4 bases, and 12 bases lay in between. The CDR3 coding sequence is TGTGCCAGCAGTTTCGTCCAGGGAGCCTATGGCTACACCTTC. Translating it yields CASSFVQGAYGYTF.

Worth noting for this clone: The sample carries other DNA sequences with the same CDR3. The chain couples TRBV27 to TRBJ2-7; D not certain. Germline V gene data show CDR1 as MNHEY and CDR2 as SMNVEV (reference sequence). The CDR3 is 13 residues long. V was pared by 5 bases and J by 4 bases, with 12 bases between. In DNA form, the CDR3 reads TGTGCCAGCAGTCCCGGACCCACGTACGAGCAGTACTTC. Amino acids: CASSPGPTYEQYF.

The chain recombines TRBV7-9 with TRBJ2-7, with D possibly being TRBD1 (6 bases). This CDR3 has 13 amino acids. Trimming took 3 bases from V and 4 from J, leaving 10 bases between them. The germline gives CDR1 SEHNR, CDR2 FQNEAQ (reference sequence). The CDR3 DNA follows: TGTGCCAGCAGCTTCCGGGACACGTACGAGCAGTACTTC. Translation: CASSFRDTYEQYF.

The genes are TRBV15 and TRBJ1-2; D perhaps matches TRBD1 (5 bases). V was cut by 4 bases and J by 6 bases, with 18 bases left in between. The germline gives CDR1 LNHNV, CDR2 YYDKDF (reference sequence). The CDR3 is made up of 15 amino acids. DNA for the CDR3: TGTGCCACCAGCAAAACTGCAGGGATGTTGGATGGCTACACCTTC. Its translation: CATSKTAGMLDGYTF.

The chain recombines TRBV7-9 with TRBJ1-5, with D possibly TRBD1 on 6 matching bases. Trimming cost V 5 bases and J 7 bases, with 18 bases left between them. Germline values: CDR1 SEHNR, CDR2 FQNEAQ (reference sequence). The CDR3 sequence is 15 residues long. The chain's CDR3 is CASSPGGASGQPQHF. CDR3 bases: TGTGCCAGCAGCCCGGGGGGGGCCAGTGGACAGCCCCAGCATTTT.

J is TRBJ2-4 and V is TRBV28; D is uncertain. In germline, CDR1 is MDHEN, CDR2 SYDVKM. V dropped 5 bases and J dropped 8 bases, with 10 bases sitting between them. This CDR3 has 12 amino acids. CDR3 loop: CASSREWDIQYF. In DNA form, the CDR3 reads TGTGCCAGCAGTCGTGAGTGGGACATTCAGTACTTC.

The rearrangement links TRBV6-1 to TRBJ2-4; D might be TRBD2 (6 bases). V lost 2 bases and J 6 bases, leaving 14 bases between the germline ends. The CDR3 spans 15 residues. Germline-derived CDR1 and CDR2 are MNHNS and SASEGT. The CDR3 nucleotides are TGTGCCAGCAGTGAAATTGAGGGAGGTGGAAACATTCAGTACTTC. Translated, it gives CASSEIEGGGNIQYF.

The chain couples TRBV27 to TRBJ2-2; either TRBD1 or TRBD2 may supply D (5 bases each). The CDR3 is made up of 21 amino acids. Trimming took off 7 bases at V and 2 bases at J, with 32 bases between the two ends. Germline CDR1 reads MNHEY; CDR2 reads SMNVEV (reference sequence). Written as DNA, the CDR3 is TGTGCCAGCACATCGGGTCGATCATCCCTAGGGACCTACCAAAACACCGGGGAGCTGTTTTTT. It codes for CASTSGRSSLGTYQNTGELFF.

V and J are TRBV21-1 and TRBJ1-5; the table's D call, TRBD1, has no DNA check behind it. TRBV21-1 is tagged as a pseudogene. The CDR3 extends over 16 amino acids. The CDR3 protein is CASISRGRFSVKPQHF. The DNA of the CDR3 is TGTGCCAGCATCTCGAGGGGGAGATTCTCGGTAAAGCCCCAGCATTTT.

The V call is TRBV27, the J call TRBJ2-7; 9 positions match TRBD1. The trim removed 4 bases at V and 0 bases at J, leaving 4 bases unmatched. The V gene's germline CDR1 is MNHEY and CDR2 SMNVEV (reference sequence). This CDR3 spans 15 amino acids. In DNA form, the CDR3 reads TGTGCCAGCAGTTCTTACAGGGGGCCCTCCTACGAGCAGTACTTC. Amino acid sequence: CASSSYRGPSYEQYF.

The chain carries TRBV27 and TRBJ1-2; D perhaps matches TRBD1 (6 bases). V lost 0 bases to trimming and J lost 3 bases, with 20 bases between them. The germline V gene encodes CDR1 MNHEY and CDR2 SMNVEV (reference sequence). The CDR3 loop spans 18 amino acids. The CDR3 bases are TGTGCCAGCAGTTTATCCCACTATCCCCAGGGGTCCCACTATGGCTACACCTTC. The encoded protein is CASSLSHYPQGSHYGYTF.

The V and J genes are TRBV27 and TRBJ1-5; the D is unclear. From germline, CDR1 is MNHEY and CDR2 SMNVEV (reference sequence). The CDR3 spans 16 residues. Trimming removed 5 bases at V and 0 bases at J, with 14 bases between. The CDR3 here is CASSPWYQTSNQPQHF. The CDR3 bases are TGTGCCAGCAGTCCTTGGTACCAGACTAGCAATCAGCCCCAGCATTTT.

In regard to this clone: Other DNA sequences from this sample encode an identical CDR3 as well. The chain combines TRBV7-2 with TRBJ2-6; perhaps D is TRBD1 or TRBD2 (5 bases each). The CDR3 covers 17 residues. Germline V gene sequence: CDR1 SGHTA, CDR2 FQGNSA. The V end was cut by 5 bases, the J end by 0 bases, with 14 bases between. CDR3 nucleotides: TGTGCCAGCAGCCCGGGGACGGGTAGCTCTGGGGCCAACGTCCTGACTTTC. Amino acids: CASSPGTGSSGANVLTF.

The chain joins TRBV30 to TRBJ2-1; 8 positions match TRBD2. Germline CDR1 GTSNPN, CDR2 SVGIG (reference sequence). The CDR3 consists of 13 residues. The CDR3 reads CATDEREFDEQFF. The CDR3 region has the DNA TGTGCGACAGACGAGCGGGAGTTCGATGAGCAGTTCTTC.

V is TRBV10-2 and J is TRBJ2-1, with no clear D. V was shortened by 6 bases and J by 8 bases, with 17 bases between the two germline ends. Germline-derived CDR1 and CDR2 are WSHSY and SAAADI. The CDR3 is 14 residues long. The CDR3 sequence: CASRIPGPGDEQFF. The CDR3 bases are TGCGCCAGCAGGATTCCGGGTCCCGGCGATGAGCAGTTCTTC.

The gene calls are TRBV25-1 and TRBJ1-2; tentatively, D is TRBD1 (6 bases). Germline V lookup: CDR1 MGHDK, CDR2 SYGVNS. V lost 1 base to trimming and J lost 5 bases, with 11 bases between them. There are 14 residues in the CDR3. CDR3 sequence (DNA): TGTGCCAGCAGTGAATCAGGGGCTTGGTATGGCTACACCTTC. Its translation: CASSESGAWYGYTF.

V and J are TRBV28 and TRBJ2-5; TRBD1 matches at 12 bases. The CDR3 spans 17 residues. The junction had 13 bases not matched to a gene; V was cut back by 6 bases and J by 5 bases. CDR1 is MDHEN, CDR2 SYDVKM, per germline. The CDR3 is CASSPGTGGLMGETQYF. For the CDR3, the DNA is TGTGCCAGCAGCCCTGGGACAGGGGGCCTTATGGGGGAGACCCAGTACTTC.

CDR3 amino acids: CASSSPPSGNTEAFF. The CDR3 DNA follows: TGTGCCAGCAGCTCGCCACCCAGCGGGAACACTGAAGCTTTCTTT. The chain carries TRBV6-5 and TRBJ1-1, with D hard to call. This CDR3 is built from 15 residues. Germline CDR1 reads MNHEY; CDR2 reads SVGAGI. With 6 bases removed from V and 1 base from J, the gap between germline ends came to 15 bases.

This clone was observed a single time. This chain uses TRBV9 with TRBJ1-1; weak D call: TRBD1 (6 bases). This CDR3 is built from 13 residues. V gave up 0 bases and J gave up 10 bases, with 13 bases separating them. Germline assignment: CDR1 SGDLS and CDR2 YYNGEE. The CDR3 here is CASSVEGQGRAFF. In DNA, the CDR3 is TGTGCCAGCAGCGTAGAAGGGCAGGGGCGAGCTTTCTTT.

This CDR3 reads CATSRDLALGTEAFF. CDR3 nucleotide sequence: TGTGCCACCAGCAGAGATCTCGCCTTGGGGACTGAAGCTTTCTTT. The V call is TRBV15, the J call TRBJ1-1; D ambiguous. The length of the CDR3 is 15 residues. Per germline, CDR1 LNHNV and CDR2 YYDKDF (reference sequence). With 0 bases removed from V and 5 bases from J, the gap between germline ends came to 13 bases.

The rearrangement links TRBV28 to TRBJ1-4; D is possibly TRBD1 (5 bases). Trimming removed 5 bases at V and 8 bases at J, with 15 bases between. Per the germline V gene, CDR1 is MDHEN and CDR2 is SYDVKM. The CDR3 has 14 amino acids. CDR3 loop: CASSMGRYSEKLFF. The CDR3 DNA sequence: TGTGCCAGCAGTATGGGACGATATTCGGAAAAACTGTTTTTT.

The CDR3 coding sequence is TGTGCCAGCAGCTCTTCCTTAGGACAGTTCGCAACTAATGAAAAACTGTTTTTT. This codes for CASSSSLGQFATNEKLFF. The V gene is TRBV7-9, the J gene TRBJ1-4; TRBD1 is a possible D gene (6 bases). The V gene lost 4 bases and the J gene lost 0 bases, with 18 bases spanning the gap. Per the germline V gene, CDR1 is SEHNR and CDR2 is FQNEAQ (reference sequence). The CDR3 loop spans 18 amino acids.